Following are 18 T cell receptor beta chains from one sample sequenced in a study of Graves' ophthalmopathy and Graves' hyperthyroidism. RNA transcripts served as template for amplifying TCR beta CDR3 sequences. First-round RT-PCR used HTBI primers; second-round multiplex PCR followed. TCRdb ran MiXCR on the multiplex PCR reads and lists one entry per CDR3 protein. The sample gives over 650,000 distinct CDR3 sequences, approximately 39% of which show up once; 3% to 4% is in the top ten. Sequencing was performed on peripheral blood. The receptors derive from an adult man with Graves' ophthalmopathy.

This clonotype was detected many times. The CDR3 bases are TGCAGTGCTAGAGATCGCAGGGGCGACTATGGCTACACCTTC. It encodes CSARDRRGDYGYTF. This sequence joins TRBV20-1 and TRBJ1-2; tentatively, D is TRBD1 (6 bases). The germline CDR1 and CDR2 sequences are DFQATT and SNEGSKA (reference sequence). The ends were cut back, 0 bases at V and 3 bases at J, with 11 bases in the middle. The CDR3 covers 14 residues.

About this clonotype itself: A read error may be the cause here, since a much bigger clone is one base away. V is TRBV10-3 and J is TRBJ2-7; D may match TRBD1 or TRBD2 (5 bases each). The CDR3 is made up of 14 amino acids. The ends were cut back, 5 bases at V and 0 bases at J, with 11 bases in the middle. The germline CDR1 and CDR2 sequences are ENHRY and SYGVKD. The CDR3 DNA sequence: TGTGCCATCAGTTACACAGGACTCTCCTACGAGCAGTACTTC. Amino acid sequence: CAISYTGLSYEQYF.

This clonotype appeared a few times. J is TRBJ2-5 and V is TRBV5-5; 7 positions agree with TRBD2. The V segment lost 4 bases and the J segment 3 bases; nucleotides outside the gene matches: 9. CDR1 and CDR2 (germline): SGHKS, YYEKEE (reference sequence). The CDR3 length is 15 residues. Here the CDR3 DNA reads TGTGCCAGCAGCCTTCGGGCCCGGGGGGAAGAGACCCAGTACTTC. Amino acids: CASSLRARGEETQYF.

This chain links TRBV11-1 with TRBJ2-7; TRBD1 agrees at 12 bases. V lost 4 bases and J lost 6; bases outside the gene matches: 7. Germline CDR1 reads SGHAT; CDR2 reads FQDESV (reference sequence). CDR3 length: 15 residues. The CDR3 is CASSSSGTGGAEQYF. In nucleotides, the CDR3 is TGTGCCAGCAGCTCCTCCGGGACAGGGGGCGCCGAGCAGTACTTC.

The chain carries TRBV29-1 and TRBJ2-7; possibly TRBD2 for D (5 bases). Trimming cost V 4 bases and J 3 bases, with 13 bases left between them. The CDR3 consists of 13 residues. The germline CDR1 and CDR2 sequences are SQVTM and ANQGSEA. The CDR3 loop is CSVAGSGGYEQYF. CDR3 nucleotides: TGCAGCGTTGCGGGGAGCGGAGGCTACGAGCAGTACTTC.

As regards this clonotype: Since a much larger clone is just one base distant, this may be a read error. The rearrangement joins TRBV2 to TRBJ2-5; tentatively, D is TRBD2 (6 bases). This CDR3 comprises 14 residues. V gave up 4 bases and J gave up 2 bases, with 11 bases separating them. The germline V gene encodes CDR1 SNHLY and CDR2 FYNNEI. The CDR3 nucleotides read TGTGCCAGCAGTGGGGGGGTACGGCAAGAGACCCAGTACTTC. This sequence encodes CASSGGVRQETQYF.

The CDR3 region has the DNA TGCAGCGTTTACACTAGCGGGGTTCGGGAGACCCAGTACTTC. Translation gives CSVYTSGVRETQYF. The chain carries TRBV29-1 and TRBJ2-5, with TRBD2 matching over 10 bases. CDR1 and CDR2 from the germline V gene are SQVTM and ANQGSEA. Trimming took 5 bases from V and 5 from J; bases not matched to a gene: 8. CDR3 length: 14 residues. Using reference TRBV29-1 and TRBJ2-5 for the parts outside the CDR3, the full variable domain is SAVISQKPSRDICQRGTSLTIQCQVDSQVTMMFWYRQQPGQSLTLIATANQGSEATYESGFVIDKFPISRPNLTFSTLTVSNMSPEDSSIYLCSVYTSGVRETQYFGPGTRLLVL.

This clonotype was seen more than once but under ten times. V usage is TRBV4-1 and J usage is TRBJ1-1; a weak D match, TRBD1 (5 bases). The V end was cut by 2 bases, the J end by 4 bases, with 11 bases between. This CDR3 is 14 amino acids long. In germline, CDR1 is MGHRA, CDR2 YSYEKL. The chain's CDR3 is CASSQHRNSTEAFF. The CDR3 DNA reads TGCGCCAGCAGCCAACACAGGAATAGCACTGAAGCTTTCTTT.

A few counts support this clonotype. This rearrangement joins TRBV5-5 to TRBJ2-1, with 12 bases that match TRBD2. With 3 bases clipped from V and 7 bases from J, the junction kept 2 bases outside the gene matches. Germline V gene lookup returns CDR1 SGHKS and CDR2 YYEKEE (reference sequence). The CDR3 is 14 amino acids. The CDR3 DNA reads TGTGCCAGCAGCTGGACTAGCGGGATGAATGAGCAGTTCTTC. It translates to CASSWTSGMNEQFF.

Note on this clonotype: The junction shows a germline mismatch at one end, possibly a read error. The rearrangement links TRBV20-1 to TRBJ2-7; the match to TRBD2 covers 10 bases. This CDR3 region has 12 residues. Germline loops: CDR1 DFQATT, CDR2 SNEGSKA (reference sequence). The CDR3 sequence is CSALAGDHEKYF. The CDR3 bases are TGCAGTGCCCTAGCGGGGGACCACGAGAAGTACTTC.

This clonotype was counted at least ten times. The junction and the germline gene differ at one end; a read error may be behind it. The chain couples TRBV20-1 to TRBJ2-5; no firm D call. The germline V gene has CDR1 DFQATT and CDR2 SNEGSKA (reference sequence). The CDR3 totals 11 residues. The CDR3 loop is CSAGEEETQYF. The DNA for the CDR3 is TGCAGTGCTGGAGAGGAAGAGACCCAGTACTTC.

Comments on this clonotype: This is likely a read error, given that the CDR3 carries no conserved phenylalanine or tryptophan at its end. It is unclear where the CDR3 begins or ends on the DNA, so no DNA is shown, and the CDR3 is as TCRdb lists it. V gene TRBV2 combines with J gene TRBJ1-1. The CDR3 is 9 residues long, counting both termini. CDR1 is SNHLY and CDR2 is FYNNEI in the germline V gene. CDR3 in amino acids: CAISDGERQ.

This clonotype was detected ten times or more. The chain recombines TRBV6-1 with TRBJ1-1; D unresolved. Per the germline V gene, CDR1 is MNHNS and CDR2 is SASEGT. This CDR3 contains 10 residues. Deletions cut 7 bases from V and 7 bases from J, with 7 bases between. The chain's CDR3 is CASKQVEAFF. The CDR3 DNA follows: TGTGCCAGCAAACAAGTTGAAGCTTTCTTT.

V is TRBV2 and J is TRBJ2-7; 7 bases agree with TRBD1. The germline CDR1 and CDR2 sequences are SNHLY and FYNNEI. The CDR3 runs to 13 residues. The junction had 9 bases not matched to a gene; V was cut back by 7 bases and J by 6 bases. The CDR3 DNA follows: TGTGCCAGCAAAGGACAGGTCGCTTCCGAGCAGTACTTC. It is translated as CASKGQVASEQYF.

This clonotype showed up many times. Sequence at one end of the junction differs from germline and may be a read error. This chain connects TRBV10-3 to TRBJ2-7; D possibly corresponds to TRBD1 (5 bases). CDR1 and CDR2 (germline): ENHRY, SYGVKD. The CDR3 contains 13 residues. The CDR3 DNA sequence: TGTGCCAGCAGTACAGGTTCCTTCTACGAGCAGTACTTC. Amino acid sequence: CASSTGSFYEQYF.

CDR3 DNA sequence: TGTGCCACTGGGACAAGGGGCGGGAGACTTACTGGGGCCAACGTCCTGACTTTC. It translates to CATGTRGGRLTGANVLTF. V is TRBV10-3 and J is TRBJ2-6; D is possibly TRBD2 (7 bases). Germline V gene sequence: CDR1 ENHRY, CDR2 SYGVKD. The V end was cut by 10 bases, the J end by 2 bases, with 24 bases between. The CDR3 loop spans 18 amino acids.

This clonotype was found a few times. This chain's CDR3 is CSARDISSRSIYEQYF. The CDR3 DNA follows: TGCAGTGCTAGAGATATCTCTTCCAGGTCAATCTACGAGCAGTACTTC. This chain joins TRBV20-1 and TRBJ2-7; D gene uncertain. The germline V gene has CDR1 DFQATT and CDR2 SNEGSKA (reference sequence). Trimming stripped 0 bases from V and 3 bases from J, with 18 bases between. The CDR3 consists of 16 residues.

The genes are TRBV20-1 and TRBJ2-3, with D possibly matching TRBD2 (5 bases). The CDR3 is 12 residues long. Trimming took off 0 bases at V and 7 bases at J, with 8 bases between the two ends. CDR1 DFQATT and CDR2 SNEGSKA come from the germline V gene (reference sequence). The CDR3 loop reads CSARDRGHTQYF. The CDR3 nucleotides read TGCAGTGCTAGAGACCGCGGGCATACGCAGTATTTT.